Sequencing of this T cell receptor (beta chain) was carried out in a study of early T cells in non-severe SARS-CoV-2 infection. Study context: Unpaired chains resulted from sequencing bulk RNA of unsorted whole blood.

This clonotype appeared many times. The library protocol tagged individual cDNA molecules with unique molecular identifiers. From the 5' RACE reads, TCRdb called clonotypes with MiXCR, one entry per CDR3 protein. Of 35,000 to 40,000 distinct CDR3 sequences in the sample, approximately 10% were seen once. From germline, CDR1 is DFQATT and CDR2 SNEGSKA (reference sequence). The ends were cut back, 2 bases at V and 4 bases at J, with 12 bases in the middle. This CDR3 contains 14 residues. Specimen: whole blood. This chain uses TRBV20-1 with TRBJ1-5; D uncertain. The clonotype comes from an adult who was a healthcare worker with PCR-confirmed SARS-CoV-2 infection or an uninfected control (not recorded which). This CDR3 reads CSARKIQPNQPQHF. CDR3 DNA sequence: TGCAGTGCTAGAAAGATACAACCTAATCAGCCCCAGCATTTT.